These 8 T cell receptor beta chains came from one sample sequenced in a study of shared clonotypes between healthy human individuals. Only in-frame clones appear in the TCRdb table, and some are missing; sequencing was by immunoSEQ multiplex PCR. The sample yields around 700,000 clones, more than 70% seen once. Sequencing input: memory CD4+ T cells sorted from blood. This sample's subset: CD45RA-negative fraction. These receptors came from a woman aged 25 to 39 in good health.

This clone was seen once. The genes are TRBV18 and TRBJ2-2; either TRBD1 or TRBD2 may supply D (5 bases each). CDR3 length: 14 residues. From germline, CDR1 is KGHSH and CDR2 LQKENI. Trimming took off 3 bases at V and 5 bases at J, with 10 bases between the two ends. The CDR3 region is CASSPVRETGELFF. CDR3 coding DNA: TGTGCCAGCTCACCCGTCAGGGAGACCGGGGAGCTGTTTTTT.

In this sample, this clone turned up once. The chain uses TRBV19 and TRBJ2-2; 11 nucleotides align to TRBD2. V shed 2 bases and J 7 bases; nucleotides not matched to a gene: 12. CDR1 is LNHDA and CDR2 is SQIVND in the germline V gene (reference sequence). The length of the CDR3 is 18 residues. DNA for the CDR3: TGTGCCAGTAGTATACTAGCGGGAGGACTAAGCCAGAGCGGGGAGCTGTTTTTT. This sequence encodes CASSILAGGLSQSGELFF.

A remark on this clone: Within the sample, other DNA sequences also encode this same CDR3. The chain has TRBV27 and TRBJ1-1; a weak D match, TRBD1 (6 bases). CDR1 is MNHEY and CDR2 is SMNVEV in the germline V gene (reference sequence). The length of the CDR3 is 14 residues. V lost 6 bases to trimming and J lost 1 base, with 12 bases between them. CDR3 bases: TGTGCCAGCAGCTTCCGGGGGCAGAACACTGAAGCTTTCTTT. Residues: CASSFRGQNTEAFF.

This rearrangement joins TRBV7-9 to TRBJ2-3, with 7 bases aligning to TRBD1. The CDR3 consists of 15 residues. The V gene's germline CDR1 is SEHNR and CDR2 FQNEAQ (reference sequence). V shed 4 bases and J 1 base; nucleotides not matched to a gene: 5. The CDR3 region is CASSSGQPGTDTQYF. The CDR3 DNA reads as TGTGCCAGCAGCTCGGGACAGCCTGGCACAGATACGCAGTATTTT.

This clone was observed a handful of times. The genes are TRBV10-3 and TRBJ2-7, with a weak D call TRBD1 (6 bases). With 10 bases removed from V and 2 bases from J, the gap between germline ends came to 15 bases. The CDR3 loop spans 13 amino acids. CDR1 is ENHRY, CDR2 SYGVKD, per germline. The CDR3: CASSGTPAYEQYF. In nucleotides, the CDR3 is TGTGCCAGCTCCGGGACACCAGCCTACGAGCAGTACTTC.

This clone appeared a single time. This sequence joins TRBV5-8 and TRBJ1-4; 7 bases agree with TRBD1. The CDR3 is 15 residues long. Germline values: CDR1 SGHTS, CDR2 YDEGEE. Trimming took 8 bases from V and 5 from J; bases not matched to a gene: 12. The CDR3 coding sequence is TGTGCCAGTGTCCAGTCCAGGGGGTGGAATGAAAAACTGTTTTTT. This codes for CASVQSRGWNEKLFF.

The rearrangement uses TRBV28 and TRBJ2-7; 13 nucleotides align to TRBD2. The V and J ends lost 1 base and 1 base, in that order; junction bases with no gene match: 7. Looked up from germline, CDR1 is MDHEN and CDR2 is SYDVKM. This CDR3 spans 18 amino acids. CDR3: CASSLSLAGGPWSYEQYF. The CDR3 DNA follows: TGTGCCAGCAGTTTATCACTAGCGGGAGGGCCTTGGTCCTACGAGCAGTACTTC.

The table lists this clone with many counts. This chain uses TRBV4-2 with TRBJ1-3; D perhaps matches TRBD1 (5 bases). The V and J ends lost 1 base and 0 bases respectively, with 10 bases between them. CDR3 length: 16 amino acids. Germline V CDR1 and CDR2: LGHNA, YNFKEQ. CDR3 coding DNA: TGTGCCAGCAGCCAAGGGACACCCCGCTCTGGAAACACCATATATTTT. Protein: CASSQGTPRSGNTIYF.